This paragraph reports one T cell receptor beta chain. Its antigen target is currently unknown. No clone much larger than this one lies a single base away; base qualities are absent. Libraries were prepared through PCR. Sequencing relied on an Illumina HiSeq 2500. To reduce PCR and sequencing biases, unique molecular identifiers were built into the TCR beta cDNA libraries. About 500,000 cDNA molecules were obtained for every 1 to 10 million input T cells, so each molecule roughly corresponded to one T cell. The same protocol used for the earlier healthy control dataset was applied to prepare and sequence the patient libraries. Within a given batch, samples were prepared together, multiplexed and sequenced on the same HiSeq lane. The paper's processing steps were these. Raw barcoded reads were processed with MIGEC, and single-read molecular identifier groups were discarded before consensus assembly and CDR3 extraction. VDJtools was used for post-analysis of the clonotype tables, with diversity normalized by down-sampling every dataset to the smallest sample size. In repertoire overlap clustering, CDR3 amino acid sequences, but not nucleotide sequences, were matched to correct batch-related cross-sample contamination. TCRdb ran its own pipeline on the public reads, namely fastp trimming at Q25 and MiXCR clone calling, and kept in-frame beta chains. Each CDR3 protein appears once, grouped with its most common genes and DNA. TCRdb assigned the V and J calls; the authors' analysis was not used. Here the sample has hundreds of thousands of distinct CDR3 sequences; 30% occur a single time. In total, the top ten clones hold around 0.6% of the sample.

The source of the sample is a study of post-analysis software for immune sequencing data (dated by TCRdb to between 2014 and 2016). In the study overall: The recorded disease courses included relapsing-remitting, secondary progressive and progressive-relapsing multiple sclerosis, and some patients had no subtype annotation. The patient repertoires were set against roughly eleven previously published healthy control repertoires from donors whose ages ranged from roughly 6 to 25 years. A subset of samples was prepared in parallel using single-end sample barcoding, then pooled and co-amplified after Illumina adapter ligation. Findings and caveats that apply to the study as a whole: The control group was slightly older than the multiple sclerosis patient group. Direct clustering with F measure showed strong co-clustering of samples prepared in the same batch, prompting a batch-effect correction. Significantly lower normalized Chao1 diversity was found in multiple sclerosis patients than in controls, suggesting substantial peripheral T-cell clonal expansion.

To demonstrate the VDJtools post-analysis software, TCR beta repertoires were profiled from the peripheral blood of more than ten young patients with multiple sclerosis. The multiple sclerosis patients were children and adolescents ranging in age from 6 to 15 years. The sequenced sample was blood. The clonotype originates from a girl between 10 and 17 years old with multiple sclerosis.

The bases are TGTGCCATCAGTACCGACAGGGCCAATCAGCCCCAGCATTTT. Its protein product is CAISTDRANQPQHF. The sequence links TRBV10-3 to TRBJ1-5, with 7 middle bases fitting TRBD1. Spanning cysteine to phenylalanine, the CDR3 consists of 14 amino acids. The read is trimmed to its CDR3 DNA, 42 bases read in frame from base 1. Unmatched junction bases come to 4, with V trimmed by 5 bases and J by 3 bases. The germline V gene sets CDR1 to ENHRY and CDR2 to SYGVKD.